The 4 T cell receptor beta chains below were found in one sample sequenced in a study of post-analysis software for immune sequencing data. The study, taken as a whole, reports: TRBV5-6, TRBV5-1 and TRBV20-1 belonged to a set of about 5 TRBV segments that were more frequent in patients than controls.

For these TCRs, the target antigens are not known. The authors incorporated unique molecular identifiers into the TCR beta cDNA libraries. TCRdb reprocessed the PCR reads via MiXCR and lists one record per CDR3 protein. Found here are 450,000 to 650,000 distinct CDR3 sequences, 44% of them singletons; the top ten hold about 1.5%. Source material: blood. The receptor set was obtained from a girl aged 10-17 years with multiple sclerosis.

The chain employs TRBV2 and TRBJ1-2; TRBD1 matches at 7 bases. The germline CDR1 and CDR2 sequences are SNHLY and FYNNEI. The CDR3 has 15 amino acids. J gave up 4 bases and V 5 bases, and 10 bases lay outside the gene matches. The chain's CDR3 is CASSQMGQLLYGYTF. As DNA, the CDR3 is TGTGCCAGCAGTCAAATGGGACAGCTCCTCTATGGCTACACCTTC.

The chain is built from TRBV5-1 and TRBJ2-3; D unclear. The V gene lost 3 bases and the J gene lost 3 bases, with 14 bases spanning the gap. CDR1 and CDR2 (germline): SGHRS, YFSETQ. This CDR3 contains 15 residues. The CDR3 nucleotides are TGCGCCAGCAGCTCCCTTGTGGCGGAAACAGATACGCAGTATTTT. Amino acid sequence: CASSSLVAETDTQYF.

The genes are TRBV11-1 and TRBJ2-3; D possibly corresponds to TRBD2 (6 bases). CDR3 length: 15 residues. Germline V gives CDR1 SGHAT, CDR2 FQDESV (reference sequence). The V and J ends lost 2 bases and 4 bases respectively, with 13 bases between them. CDR3 DNA: TGTGCCAGCAGCTTAAGAAGCGGGCGGGCAGATACGCAGTATTTT. This sequence encodes CASSLRSGRADTQYF.

This sequence joins TRBV5-1 and TRBJ2-3; 8 bases map to TRBD2. CDR1 SGHRS and CDR2 YFSETQ come from the germline V gene. This CDR3 region has 15 residues. The J segment lost 0 bases and the V segment lost 4 bases, leaving 4 bases of the junction unmatched. The CDR3, as DNA: TGCGCCAGCAGCGGGACTAGTTGGAGCACAGATACGCAGTATTTT. This sequence encodes CASSGTSWSTDTQYF.